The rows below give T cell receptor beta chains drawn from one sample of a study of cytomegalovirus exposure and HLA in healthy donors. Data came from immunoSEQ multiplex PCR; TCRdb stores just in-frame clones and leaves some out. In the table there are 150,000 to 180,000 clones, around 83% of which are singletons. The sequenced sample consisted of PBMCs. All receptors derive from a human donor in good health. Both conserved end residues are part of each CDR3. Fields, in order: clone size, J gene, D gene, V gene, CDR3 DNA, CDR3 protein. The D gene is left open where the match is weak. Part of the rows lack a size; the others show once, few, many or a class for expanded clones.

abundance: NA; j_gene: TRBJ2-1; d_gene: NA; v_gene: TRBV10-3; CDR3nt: TGTGCCATCAGTGAGCAGGTTAGCTCCTACAATGAGCAGTTCTTC; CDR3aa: CAISEQVSSYNEQFF
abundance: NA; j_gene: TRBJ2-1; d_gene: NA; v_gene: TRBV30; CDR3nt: TGTGCCTGGAGTCCCGGTGGGCTCTCCTACAATGAGCAGTTCTTC; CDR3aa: CAWSPGGLSYNEQFF
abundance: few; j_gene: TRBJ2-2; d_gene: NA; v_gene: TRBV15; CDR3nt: TGTGCCACCACGCAGGGTAGGAACACCGGGGAGCTGTTTTTT; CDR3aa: CATTQGRNTGELFF
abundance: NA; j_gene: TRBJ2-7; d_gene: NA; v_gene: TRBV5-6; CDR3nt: TGTGCCAGCAGCTTGACAGGGAGCTCCTACGAGCAGTACTTC; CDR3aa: CASSLTGSSYEQYF
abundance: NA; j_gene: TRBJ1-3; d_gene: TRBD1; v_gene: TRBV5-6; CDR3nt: TGTGCCAGCGCCCTGACAGGGGGCGGTGGAAACACCATATATTTT; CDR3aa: CASALTGGGGNTIYF
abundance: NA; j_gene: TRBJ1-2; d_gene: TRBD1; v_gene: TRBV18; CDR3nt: TGTGCCAGCTCACCACTCGGGACAGGTCGATCTAACTATGGCTACACCTTC; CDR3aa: CASSPLGTGRSNYGYTF
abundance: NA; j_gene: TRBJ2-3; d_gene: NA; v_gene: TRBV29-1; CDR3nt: TGCAGCGTGAGAGGTGGGACACACACAGATACGCAGTATTTT; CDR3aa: CSVRGGTHTDTQYF
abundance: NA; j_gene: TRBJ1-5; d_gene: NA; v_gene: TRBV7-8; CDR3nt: TGTGCCAGCAGCTTCGAACCGGACAGAACTTATAGCAATCAGCCCCAGCATTTT; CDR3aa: CASSFEPDRTYSNQPQHF
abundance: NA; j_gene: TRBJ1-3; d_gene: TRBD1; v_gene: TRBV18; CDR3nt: TGTGCCAGCTCTTGGGGAGACAGGGCGTCTGGAAACACCATATATTTT; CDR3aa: CASSWGDRASGNTIYF
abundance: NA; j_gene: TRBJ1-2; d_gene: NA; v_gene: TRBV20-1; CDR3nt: TGCAGTGGACTCCGGAGTGGCTACACCTTC; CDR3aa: CSGLRSGYTF
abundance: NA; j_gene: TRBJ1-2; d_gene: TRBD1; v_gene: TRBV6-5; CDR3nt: TGTGCCAGCAGTTACTCTCAGGGGGAACACTATGGCTACACCTTC; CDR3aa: CASSYSQGEHYGYTF
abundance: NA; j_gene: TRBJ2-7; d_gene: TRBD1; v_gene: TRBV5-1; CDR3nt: TGCGCCAGCAGCCAACCGGGACAGGGTGTCTACGAGCAGTACTTC; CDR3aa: CASSQPGQGVYEQYF
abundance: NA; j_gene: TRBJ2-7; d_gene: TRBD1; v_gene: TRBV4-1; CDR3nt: TGCGCCAGCAGCCCAACCGGGACAGGGGGCTACGAGCAGTACTTC; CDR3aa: CASSPTGTGGYEQYF
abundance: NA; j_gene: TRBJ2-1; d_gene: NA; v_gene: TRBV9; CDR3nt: TGTGCCAGCAGCGTCTTGGGGAGCTCCTACAATGAGCAGTTCTTC; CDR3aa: CASSVLGSSYNEQFF
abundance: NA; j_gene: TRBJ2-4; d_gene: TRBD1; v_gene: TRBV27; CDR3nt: TGTGCCAGCAGTTTCAGGGGGCCTGAAAACATTCAGTACTTC; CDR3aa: CASSFRGPENIQYF
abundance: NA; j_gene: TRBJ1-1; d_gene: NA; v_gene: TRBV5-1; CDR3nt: TGCGCCAGCAGCAGATCCGGGAACACTGAAGCTTTCTTT; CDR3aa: CASSRSGNTEAFF
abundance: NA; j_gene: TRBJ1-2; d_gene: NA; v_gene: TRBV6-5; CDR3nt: TGTGCCAGCAGTTACAGCCCTACAGGGAGCAACTATGGCTACACCTTC; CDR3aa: CASSYSPTGSNYGYTF
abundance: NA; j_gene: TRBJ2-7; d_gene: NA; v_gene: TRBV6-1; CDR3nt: TGTGCCAGCAGGGCAGGGACCTACGAGCAGTACTTC; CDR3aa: CASRAGTYEQYF
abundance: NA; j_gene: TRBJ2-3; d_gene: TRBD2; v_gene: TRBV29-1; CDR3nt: TGCAGCGTTGATTACGGTCGCGGGGGGGACACAGATACGCAGTATTTT; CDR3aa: CSVDYGRGGDTDTQYF
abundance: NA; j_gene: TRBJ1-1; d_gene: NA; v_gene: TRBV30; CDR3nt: TGTGCCTGGCGCGGGACGGGGAACACTGAAGCTTTCTTT; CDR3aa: CAWRGTGNTEAFF